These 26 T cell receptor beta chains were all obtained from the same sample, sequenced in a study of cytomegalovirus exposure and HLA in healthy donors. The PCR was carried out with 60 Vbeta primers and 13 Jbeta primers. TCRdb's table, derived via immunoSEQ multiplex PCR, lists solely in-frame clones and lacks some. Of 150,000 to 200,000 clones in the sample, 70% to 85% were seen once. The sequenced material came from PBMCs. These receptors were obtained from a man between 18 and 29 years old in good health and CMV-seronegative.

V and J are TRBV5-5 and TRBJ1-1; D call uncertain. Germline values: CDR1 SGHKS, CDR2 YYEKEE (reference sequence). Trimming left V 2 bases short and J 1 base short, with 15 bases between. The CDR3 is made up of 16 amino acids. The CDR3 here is CASSFQAPKTNTEAFF. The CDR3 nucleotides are TGTGCCAGCAGCTTCCAGGCCCCTAAAACGAACACTGAAGCTTTCTTT. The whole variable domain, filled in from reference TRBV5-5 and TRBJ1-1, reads DAGVTQSPTHLIKTRGQQVTLRCSPISGHKSVSWYQQVLGQGPQFIFQYYEKEERGRGNFPDRFSARQFPNYSSELNVNALLLGDSALYLCASSFQAPKTNTEAFFGQGTRLTVV.

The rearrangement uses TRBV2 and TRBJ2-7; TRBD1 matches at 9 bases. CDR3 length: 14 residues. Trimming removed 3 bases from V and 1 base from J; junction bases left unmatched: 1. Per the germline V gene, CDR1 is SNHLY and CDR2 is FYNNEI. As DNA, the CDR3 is TGTGCCAGCAGTGACGGACAGGGGTCCTACGAGCAGTACTTC. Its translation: CASSDGQGSYEQYF.

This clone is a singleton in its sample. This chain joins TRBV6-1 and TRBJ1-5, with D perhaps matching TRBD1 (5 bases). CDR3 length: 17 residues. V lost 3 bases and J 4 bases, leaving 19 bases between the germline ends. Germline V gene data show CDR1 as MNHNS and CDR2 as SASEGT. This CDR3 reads CASSELPFRRVNQPQHF. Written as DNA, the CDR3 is TGTGCCAGCAGTGAGCTTCCGTTTCGCAGGGTTAATCAGCCCCAGCATTTT.

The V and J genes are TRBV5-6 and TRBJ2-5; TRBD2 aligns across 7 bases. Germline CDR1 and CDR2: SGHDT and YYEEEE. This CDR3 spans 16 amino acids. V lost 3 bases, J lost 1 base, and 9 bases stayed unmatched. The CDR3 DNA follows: TGTGCCAGCAGCTCCGCCGGCGGGGGTTTCCAAGAGACCCAGTACTTC. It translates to CASSSAGGGFQETQYF.

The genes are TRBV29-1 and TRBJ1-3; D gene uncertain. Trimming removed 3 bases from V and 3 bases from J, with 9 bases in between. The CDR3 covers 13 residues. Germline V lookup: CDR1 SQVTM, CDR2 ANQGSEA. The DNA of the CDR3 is TGCAGCGTTGATGCCCGGGATGGAAACACCATATATTTT. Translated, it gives CSVDARDGNTIYF.

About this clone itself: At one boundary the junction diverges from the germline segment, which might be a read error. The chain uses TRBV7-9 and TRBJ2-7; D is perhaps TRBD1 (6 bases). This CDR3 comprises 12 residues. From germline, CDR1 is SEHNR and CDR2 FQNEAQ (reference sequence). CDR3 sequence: CASSFGRDILHF. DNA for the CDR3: TGTGCCAGCAGCTTTGGCCGGGACATACTGCACTTC.

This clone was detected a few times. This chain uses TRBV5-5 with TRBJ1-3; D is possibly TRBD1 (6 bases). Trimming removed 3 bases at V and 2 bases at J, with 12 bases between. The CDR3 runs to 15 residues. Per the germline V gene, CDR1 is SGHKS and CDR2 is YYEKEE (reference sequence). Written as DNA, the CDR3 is TGTGCCAGCAGCTCCCACAGGGTTGCTGGAAACACCATATATTTT. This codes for CASSSHRVAGNTIYF.

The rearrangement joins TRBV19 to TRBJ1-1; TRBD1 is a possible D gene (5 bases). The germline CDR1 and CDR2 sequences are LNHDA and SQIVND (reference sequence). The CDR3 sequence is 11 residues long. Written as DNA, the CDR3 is TGTTCAACCGGTAGGGGAACTGAAGCTTTCTTT. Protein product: CSTGRGTEAFF.

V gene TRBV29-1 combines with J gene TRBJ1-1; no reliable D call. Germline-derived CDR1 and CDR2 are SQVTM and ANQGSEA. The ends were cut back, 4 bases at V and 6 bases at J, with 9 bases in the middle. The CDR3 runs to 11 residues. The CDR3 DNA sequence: TGCAGCGTTGGGGAGGTAGCTGAAGCTTTCTTT. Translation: CSVGEVAEAFF.

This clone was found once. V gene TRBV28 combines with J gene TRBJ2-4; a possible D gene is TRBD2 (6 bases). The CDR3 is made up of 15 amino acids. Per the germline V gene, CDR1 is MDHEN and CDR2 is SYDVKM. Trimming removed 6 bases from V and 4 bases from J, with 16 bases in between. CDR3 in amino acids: CASRALRDPKNIQYF. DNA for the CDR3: TGTGCCAGCAGGGCGTTGCGGGACCCTAAAAACATTCAGTACTTC.

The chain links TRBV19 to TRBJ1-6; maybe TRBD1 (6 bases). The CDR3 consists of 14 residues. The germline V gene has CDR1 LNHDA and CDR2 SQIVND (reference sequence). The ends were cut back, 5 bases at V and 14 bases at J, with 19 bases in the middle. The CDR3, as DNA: TGTGCCAGTAGTTACACAGGGATGACTTTCACCCTCCACTTT. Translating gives CASSYTGMTFTLHF.

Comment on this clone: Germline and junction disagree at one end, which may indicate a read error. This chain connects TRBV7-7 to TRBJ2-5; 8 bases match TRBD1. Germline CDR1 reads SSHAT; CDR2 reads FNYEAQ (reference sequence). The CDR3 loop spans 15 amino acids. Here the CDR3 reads CASSLGRGREETQYF. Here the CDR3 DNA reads TGTGCTAGCAGCTTAGGCAGGGGGCGCGAAGAGACCCAGTACTTC.

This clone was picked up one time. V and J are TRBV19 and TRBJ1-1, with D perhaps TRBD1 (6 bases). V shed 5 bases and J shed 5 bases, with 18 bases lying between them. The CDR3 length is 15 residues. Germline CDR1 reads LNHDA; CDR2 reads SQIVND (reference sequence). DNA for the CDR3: TGTGCCAGTAGTCCGTGGACAGTTAAAGGAACTGAAGCTTTCTTT. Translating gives CASSPWTVKGTEAFF.

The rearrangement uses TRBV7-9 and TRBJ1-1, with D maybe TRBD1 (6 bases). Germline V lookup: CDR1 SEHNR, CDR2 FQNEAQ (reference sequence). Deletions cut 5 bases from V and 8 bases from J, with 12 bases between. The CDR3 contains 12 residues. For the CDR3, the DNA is TGTGCCAGCAGCATATGGACAGCAGAAGCTTTCTTT. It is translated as CASSIWTAEAFF.

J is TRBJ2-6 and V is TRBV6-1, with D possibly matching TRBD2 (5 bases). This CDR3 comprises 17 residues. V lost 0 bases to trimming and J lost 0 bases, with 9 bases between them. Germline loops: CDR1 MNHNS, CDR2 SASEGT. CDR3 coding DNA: TGTGCCAGCAGTGAAGCGATCGGGGACTCTGGGGCCAACGTCCTGACTTTC. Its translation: CASSEAIGDSGANVLTF.

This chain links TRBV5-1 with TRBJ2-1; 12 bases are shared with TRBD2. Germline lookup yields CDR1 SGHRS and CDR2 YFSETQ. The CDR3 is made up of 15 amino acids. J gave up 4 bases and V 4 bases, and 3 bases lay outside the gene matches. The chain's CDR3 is CASSQTSGGYNEQFF. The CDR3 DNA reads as TGCGCCAGCAGCCAGACTAGCGGGGGTTACAATGAGCAGTTCTTC.

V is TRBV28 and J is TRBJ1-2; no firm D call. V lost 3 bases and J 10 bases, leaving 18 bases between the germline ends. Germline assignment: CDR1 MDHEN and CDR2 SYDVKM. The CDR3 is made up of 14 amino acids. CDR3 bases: TGTGCCAGCAGTTTGTTGGTTCGCGGCCCGTTCTACACCTTC. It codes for CASSLLVRGPFYTF.

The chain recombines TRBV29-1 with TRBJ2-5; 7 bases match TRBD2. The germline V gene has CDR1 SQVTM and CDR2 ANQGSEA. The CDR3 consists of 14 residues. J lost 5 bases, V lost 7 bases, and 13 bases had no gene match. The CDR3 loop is CSAGLGGAGETQYF. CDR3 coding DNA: TGCAGCGCTGGACTGGGAGGGGCAGGGGAGACCCAGTACTTC. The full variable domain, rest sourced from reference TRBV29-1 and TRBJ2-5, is SAVISQKPSRDICQRGTSLTIQCQVDSQVTMMFWYRQQPGQSLTLIATANQGSEATYESGFVIDKFPISRPNLTFSTLTVSNMSPEDSSIYLCSAGLGGAGETQYFGPGTRLLVL.

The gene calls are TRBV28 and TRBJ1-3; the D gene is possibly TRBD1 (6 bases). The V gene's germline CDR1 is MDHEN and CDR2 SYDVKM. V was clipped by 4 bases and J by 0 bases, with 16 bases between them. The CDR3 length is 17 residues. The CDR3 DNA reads TGTGCCAGCAGTTCCACGGGACACCCGTTCTCTGGAAACACCATATATTTT. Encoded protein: CASSSTGHPFSGNTIYF.

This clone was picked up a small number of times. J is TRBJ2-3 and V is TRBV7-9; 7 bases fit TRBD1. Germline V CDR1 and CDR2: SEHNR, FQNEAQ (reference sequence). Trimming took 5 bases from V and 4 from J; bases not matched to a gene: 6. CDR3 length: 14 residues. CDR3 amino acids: CASSKPTGSDTQYF. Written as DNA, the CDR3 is TGTGCCAGCAGCAAACCGACAGGGTCAGATACGCAGTATTTT.

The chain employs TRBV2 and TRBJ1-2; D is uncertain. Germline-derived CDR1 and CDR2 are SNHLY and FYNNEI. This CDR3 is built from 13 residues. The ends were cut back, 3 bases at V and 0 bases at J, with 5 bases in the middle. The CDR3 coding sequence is TGTGCCAGCAGTGATCGGGCTAACTATGGCTACACCTTC. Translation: CASSDRANYGYTF.

In nucleotides, the CDR3 is TGTGCCAGCAGCTCGGCGCTAGGAGAAAAACTGTTTTTT. Its protein is CASSSALGEKLFF. This sequence joins TRBV7-9 and TRBJ1-4; no firm D call. CDR1 is SEHNR and CDR2 is FQNEAQ in the germline V gene (reference sequence). V was pared by 4 bases and J by 8 bases, with 11 bases between. The CDR3 runs 13 residues.

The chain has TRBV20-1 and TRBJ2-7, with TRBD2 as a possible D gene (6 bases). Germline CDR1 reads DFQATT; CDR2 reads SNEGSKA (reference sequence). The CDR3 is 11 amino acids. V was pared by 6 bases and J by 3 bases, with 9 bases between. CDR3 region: CSAGSLYEQYF. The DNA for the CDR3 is TGCAGTGCCGGGAGCCTCTACGAGCAGTACTTC.

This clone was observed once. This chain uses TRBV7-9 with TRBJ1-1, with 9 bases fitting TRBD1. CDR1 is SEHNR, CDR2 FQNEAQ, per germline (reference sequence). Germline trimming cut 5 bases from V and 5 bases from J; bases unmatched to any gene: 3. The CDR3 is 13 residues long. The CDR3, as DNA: TGTGCCAGCAGCCGACAGGGGGGAACTGAAGCTTTCTTT. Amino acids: CASSRQGGTEAFF.

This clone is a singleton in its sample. CDR3 coding DNA: TGTGCCAGCAGTGCTCTTATAGGACAGGATCTGTTCTTC. This gives the protein CASSALIGQDLFF. V gene TRBV25-1 combines with J gene TRBJ2-1; 7 bases align to TRBD1. Germline V gives CDR1 MGHDK, CDR2 SYGVNS. The CDR3 runs 13 residues. V gave up 4 bases and J gave up 15 bases; unmatched junction bases: 12.

The CDR3 spells CASSRTGGNEQFF. CDR3 in DNA: TGCGCCAGCAGCAGGACAGGGGGGAATGAGCAGTTCTTC. The V call is TRBV5-1, the J call TRBJ2-1, with 10 bases aligning to TRBD1. The CDR3 is 13 amino acids. Trimming took 4 bases from V and 7 from J; bases not matched to a gene: 2. Looked up from germline, CDR1 is SGHRS and CDR2 is YFSETQ.